This T cell receptor (beta chain) was recorded in a study of cytomegalovirus exposure and HLA in healthy donors (dated by TCRdb to the late 2010s). Concerning the study at large: According to an earlier analysis of 550 to 750 of the donors, roughly 180 million T cells yielded some 120 million unique TCR beta sequences and less than 300 Gb of sequence data. The later analysis used no new phenotypic data to find candidate immune exposures, relying instead on TCR beta sequences and their occurrence across donors. A later genetic analysis used genome-wide SNP genotypes for about three fifths of the 666 donors, treating that subset as a discovery cohort. About five DR-DQ haplotypes were treated as single units for association and clustering because of strong linkage in the cohort. The study aimed to test whether signatures of past pathogen exposure could be identified by cataloging public T cell receptors. To study patterns of TCR occurrence, a later analysis re-analyzed previously published TCR beta repertoires from 700 or so donors and added high-resolution HLA genotyping. To predict cytomegalovirus infection status, the study brought together high-throughput TCR immunosequencing, statistical association of individual TCRs with disease status, and machine learning. In an earlier analysis of 550 to 700 of the donors, high-throughput TCR beta sequencing was used to judge whether each TCR beta V gene segment behaved as functional or pseudogenic. The study profiled the T cell repertoires of about 720 subjects by immunosequencing and related them to cytomegalovirus serostatus. Across about 380 genotyped donors of the cohort, an average of roughly 250,000 unique TCR beta nucleotide sequences per donor were sequenced, and roughly 20% of those sequences were non-productive. About 280 gigabases of sequencing data and approximately 85 million unique TCR sequences were included in an early release covering about 700 HLA-typed donors. The number of donors typed differed by locus, with about 620-630 for A, B, C, DRB1 and DQB1, roughly 520 for DQA1, over 600 for DPA1, and some 470 for DPB1. Along with the approximately 670-subject first cohort, a separate validation cohort of over a hundred different subjects was used. Donor age, sex, ethnicity and CMV serostatus were compiled alongside the repertoire data. The genetic ancestry cluster associated with self-reported Caucasian donors included roughly 84% of the roughly 410 genotyped donors. Class I and class II HLA loci were covered by the typing at four-digit resolution. Every discovery cohort repertoire had been produced on one sequencing platform. Overall results and qualifications from the work: In the study, 164 TCR beta chains were listed as associated with cytomegalovirus. A later genetic analysis reported fewer N-insertions in productive TCRs among donors in an Asian-associated ancestry cluster than the approximately 670-donor mean. Specific HLA alleles were associated with 15,000 to 20,000 TCR beta sequences at a false discovery rate of 0.05 in a later analysis. A group of highly shared sequence variants was considered likely to be a technical artifact of the sequencing pipeline. Most CMV-associated TCR beta chains appeared to be HLA-restricted in a later analysis, and the HLA associations seemed to be driven largely by CMV exposure. For the cohort, immune exposure information was limited to CMV serostatus. Presence/absence analyses assumed roughly uniform sequencing depth across donors, an assumption that may not hold. In vitro tests confirmed that a few of the cytomegalovirus-associated TCR beta chains recognize cytomegalovirus antigens. The cohort was sequenced for TCR beta chains only, and without alpha or paired-chain data the features that could be detected were limited. The authors suggested that the approach could potentially be generalized to other disease states and immunological phenotypes. A further reported finding was that TCR beta sequences accurately predicted the HLA-A and HLA-B alleles for most subjects in the first cohort. HLA typing was unavailable for some donors at each locus, so association tests used only the typed subset. Because counts were too low, about 18 rarely observed V segments, including chromosome 9 orphons, were excluded from the earlier analysis of around 640 of the donors. A later genetic analysis associated a missense DCLRE1C variant with V-gene and J-gene trimming of TCR beta chains, and an independent cohort replicated the association. When HLA alleles, especially DR and DQ, strongly co-occurred, attributing TCR associations to individual alleles was difficult. Correlated functional status among segregating V segments might reflect linkage disequilibrium, but an unknown experimental factor could not be ruled out. Several of the top co-occurrence clusters appeared to be linked to parvovirus B19, influenza, CMV and Epstein-Barr virus, according to a later analysis. In a later analysis, HLA-associated TCR beta chains were found to be more clonally expanded and to have lower generation probabilities than equally common non-associated chains. Across donors, most TCR sequences were observed very rarely, whereas some public TCRs were present in many individuals. An earlier analysis of approximately 530 of the donors showed that most TCR beta V segments appeared in productive rearrangements either about 87% or about 30% of the time, which broadly matched IMGT annotations. In both the original and validation cohorts, the classifier was reported to diagnose cytomegalovirus status with high specificity and sensitivity. According to a later analysis, TCR association rates differed among HLA loci, with DRB1 alleles showing the most associated TCRs and HLA-C alleles showing the fewest.

The library was produced with the immunoSEQ multiplex PCR assay. For the multiplex PCR, a mixture combining 60 forward primers for TCR Vbeta segments and 13 reverse primers for TCR Jbeta segments was used. The CDR3 region of rearranged TCR beta genes was amplified from genomic DNA by a multiplex PCR assay. The amplified TCR beta libraries were sequenced on the Illumina HiSeq System as 87-base-pair reads. The study's processing was this. A later analysis counted approximately 84 million unique TCR beta chains across the 640 or so repertoires, and around 12 million of these chains were shared by at least two donors. A nearest-neighbor algorithm error-corrected the raw reads and collapsed the reads into unique sequences, merging closely related sequences to remove PCR and sequencing errors. To assign V, D and J gene segments, CDR3 sequences were aligned to IMGT reference sequences. For a sequence to be retained, at least a six-nucleotide match to both a V gene segment and a J gene segment was required. Rearrangements were classified as productive when the CDR3 lacked stop codons and remained in frame with V and J, and all other rearrangements were classified as non-productive. CDR3 was defined according to IMGT convention as the region running from the second conserved V-encoded cysteine to the conserved J-encoded phenylalanine. In an earlier analysis of roughly 610 of the donors, sequences lacking an unambiguous match to a single V gene segment were excluded. In an earlier analysis of about 590 of the donors, a V segment was called functional when productive rearrangements were above 56.7%, and segregating when the standard deviation between donors exceeded 5%. A statistical classification framework was built to diagnose cytomegalovirus status from the catalog of TCR beta chain sequences. In a later analysis, TCR nucleotide sequences were compared against IMGT/GENE-DB human TR gene sequences so that V and J genes could be assigned. In a later analysis, CDR3 sequences and most-parsimonious VDJ recombination scenarios were assigned using the TCRdist pipeline. In a later analysis, each TCR beta chain was defined by its CDR3 amino acid sequence together with its V-gene family, and reads without a unique V-gene family were excluded. In a later analysis, nearly 600 highly shared, low-generation-probability nucleotide sequences were removed to address suspected cross-contamination and a sequencing artifact. For each public chain, a later analysis derived a clonal expansion index from normalized ranks of inferred template counts within each repertoire. A later analysis computed generation probabilities with a VDJ recombination model fitted to out-of-frame rearrangements, and checked the results against IGoR. In a later analysis, hypergeometric tests were used to score TCR-TCR, TCR-HLA and TCR-CMV co-occurrence, with a repertoire-size bias correction applied to TCR pairs. False discovery rates were estimated in a later analysis by permuting HLA or CMV assignments 20 times. In a later analysis, co-occurring TCRs were grouped using DBSCAN, with TCRdist sequence similarity added in when clustering inside HLA-allele-positive subsets. For co-occurrence clustering, repertoires with fewer than 30,000 or more than 120,000 public chains were excluded, along with four or five repertoires with anomalous nucleotide sharing. The clones in this table, taken by TCRdb from immuneACCESS, are in-frame only. Not every clone is retained; where verified, under half of the shortfall comes from an unresolved V gene, and the cause of the rest is unknown. V and J calls and clone size are those listed in that table; D and trimming were worked out from the DNA. The sample contains about 150,000 clones, roughly 84% of them found a single time. About 2.6% of the sample comes from the top ten.

In total, 630 or so healthy bone marrow donors made up the cohort. All cohort members were sampled while nominally healthy, although unrecorded immune exposures were likely present. The donor tested CMV seronegative, placing the donor among the roughly 400 seronegative members of the cohort. Every donor gave a peripheral blood sample, and the peripheral blood mononuclear cells from that sample were used for TCR beta sequencing. The Qiagen DNeasy Blood Extraction Kit was used to extract genomic DNA from the blood cell samples. Turning to this clone: Its cognate antigen has yet to be identified. Base qualities are not at hand, and no much larger clone is one base apart.

The specimen was PBMCs. This clonotype was sampled from a boy aged 2 to 9 in good health and CMV-seronegative.

The nucleotide sequence reads as follows: TGCGCCAGCAGCCAAGGAGGACAGGCCAACTACGAGCAGTACTTC. Protein translation: CASSQGGQANYEQYF. The V and J genes are TRBV4-1 and TRBJ2-7; 7 central bases correspond to TRBD1. The germline V gene provides CDR1 MGHRA and CDR2 YSYEKL. From the cysteine up to the phenylalanine, the CDR3 has a length of 15 residues. The only DNA kept is the CDR3, 45 bases in frame from the first base. Trimmed from V: 1 base; trimmed from J: 3 bases; junction bases lacking a gene match: 6.